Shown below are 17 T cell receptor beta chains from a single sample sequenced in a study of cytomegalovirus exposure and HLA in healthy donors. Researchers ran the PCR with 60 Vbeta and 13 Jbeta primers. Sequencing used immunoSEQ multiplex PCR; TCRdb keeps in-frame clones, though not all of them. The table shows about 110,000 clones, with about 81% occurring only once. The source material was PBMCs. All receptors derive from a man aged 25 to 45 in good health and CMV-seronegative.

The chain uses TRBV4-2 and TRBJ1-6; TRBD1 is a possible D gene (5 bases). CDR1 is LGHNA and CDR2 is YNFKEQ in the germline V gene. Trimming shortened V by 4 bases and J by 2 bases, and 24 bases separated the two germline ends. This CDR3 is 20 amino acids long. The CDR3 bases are TGTGCCAGCAGCCTGAAGGGAGGGGAGAGCGGGAGTGCCTATAATTCACCCCTCCACTTT. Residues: CASSLKGGESGSAYNSPLHF.

The CDR3, as DNA: TGCGCCAGCAGCCAAGATCATGGAGCGGGGGGGCCAGAGACCCAGTACTTC. Translated: CASSQDHGAGGPETQYF. The rearrangement joins TRBV4-1 to TRBJ2-5, with 10 bases lining up with TRBD2. Trimming took 0 bases from V and 4 from J; bases not matched to a gene: 8. CDR1 is MGHRA and CDR2 is YSYEKL in the germline V gene. The CDR3 has 17 amino acids.

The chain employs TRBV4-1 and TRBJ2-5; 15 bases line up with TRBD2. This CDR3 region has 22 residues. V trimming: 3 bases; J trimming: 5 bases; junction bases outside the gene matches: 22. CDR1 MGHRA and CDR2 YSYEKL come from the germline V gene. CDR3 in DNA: TGCGCCAGCAGCCATTTTTCAACCGGGACTAGCGGGGGGCCCCACAGCAAGGAGACCCAGTACTTC. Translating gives CASSHFSTGTSGGPHSKETQYF.

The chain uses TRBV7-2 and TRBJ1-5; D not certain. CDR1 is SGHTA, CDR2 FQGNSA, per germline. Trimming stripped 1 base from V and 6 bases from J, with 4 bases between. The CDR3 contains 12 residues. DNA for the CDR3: TGTGCCAGCAGCTTAGGGAGTCAGCCCCAGCATTTT. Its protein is CASSLGSQPQHF.

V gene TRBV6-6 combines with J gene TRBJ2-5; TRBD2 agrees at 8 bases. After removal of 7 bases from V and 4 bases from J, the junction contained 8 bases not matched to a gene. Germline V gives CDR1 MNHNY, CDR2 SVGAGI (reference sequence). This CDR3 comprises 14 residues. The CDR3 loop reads CASTAGGRTETQYF. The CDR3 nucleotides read TGTGCCAGCACCGCCGGCGGGAGGACAGAGACCCAGTACTTC.

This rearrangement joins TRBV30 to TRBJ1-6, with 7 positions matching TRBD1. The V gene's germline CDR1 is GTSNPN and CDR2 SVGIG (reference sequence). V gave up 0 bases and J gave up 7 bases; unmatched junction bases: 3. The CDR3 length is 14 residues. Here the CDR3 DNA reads TGTGCCTGGAGTGTATCAGGGGGAAATTCACCCCTCCACTTT. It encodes CAWSVSGGNSPLHF.

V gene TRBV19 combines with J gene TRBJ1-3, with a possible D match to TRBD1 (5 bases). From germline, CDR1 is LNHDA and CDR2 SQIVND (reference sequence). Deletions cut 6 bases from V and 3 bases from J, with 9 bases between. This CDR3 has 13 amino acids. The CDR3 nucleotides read TGTGCCAGTAGACTCGGGGGTGGAAACACCATATATTTT. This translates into CASRLGGGNTIYF. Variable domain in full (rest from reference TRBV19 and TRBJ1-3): DGGITQSPKYLFRKEGQNVTLSCEQNLNHDAMYWYRQDPGQGLRLIYYSQIVNDFQKGDIAEGYSVSREKKESFPLTVTSAQKNPTAFYLCASRLGGGNTIYFGEGSWLTVV.

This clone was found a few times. The CDR3 here is CASLPGTVFTGELFF. In nucleotides, the CDR3 is TGTGCCAGCCTTCCCGGGACAGTCTTCACCGGGGAGCTGTTTTTT. This chain joins TRBV28 and TRBJ2-2; 7 bases map to TRBD1. V was clipped by 8 bases and J by 4 bases; unmatched bases: 10. CDR3 size: 15 residues. Germline V lookup: CDR1 MDHEN, CDR2 SYDVKM. Based on the CDR3 plus reference TRBV28 and TRBJ2-2, the full variable domain is DVKVTQSSRYLVKRTGEKVFLECVQDMDHENMFWYRQDPGLGLRLIYFSYDVKMKEKGDIPEGYSVSREKKERFSLILESASTNQTSMYLCASLPGTVFTGELFFGEGSRLTVL.

The CDR3 DNA reads TGTGCCAGCAGCTCGCCGAGGGCTCTCTACGAGCAGTACTTC. Protein sequence: CASSSPRALYEQYF. V is TRBV5-6 and J is TRBJ2-5; TRBD2 is a possible D gene (5 bases). The J call may be wrong; the DNA end is better matched by TRBJ2-7. The CDR3 has 14 residues. CDR1 is SGHDT, CDR2 YYEEEE, per germline.

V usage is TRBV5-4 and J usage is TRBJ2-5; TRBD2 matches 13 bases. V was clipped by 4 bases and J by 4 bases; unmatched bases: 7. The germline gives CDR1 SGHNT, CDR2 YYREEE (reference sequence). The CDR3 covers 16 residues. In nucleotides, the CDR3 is TGTGCCAGCAGCGCCGGACTAGCGGGAGATATAGAGACCCAGTACTTC. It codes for CASSAGLAGDIETQYF.

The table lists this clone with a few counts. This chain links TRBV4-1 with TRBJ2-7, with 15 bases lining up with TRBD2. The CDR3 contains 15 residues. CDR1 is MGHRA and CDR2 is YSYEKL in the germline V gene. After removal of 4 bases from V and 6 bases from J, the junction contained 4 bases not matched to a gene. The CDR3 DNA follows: TGCGCCAGCAGCCTCCAGGGACTAGCGGGGGGCGAGCAGTACTTC. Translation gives CASSLQGLAGGEQYF.

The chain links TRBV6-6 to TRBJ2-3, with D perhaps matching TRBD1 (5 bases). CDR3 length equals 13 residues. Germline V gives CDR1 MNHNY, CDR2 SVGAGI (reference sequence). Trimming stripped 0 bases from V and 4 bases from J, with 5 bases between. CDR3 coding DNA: TGTGCCAGCAGTTACTCAGGGGCAGATACGCAGTATTTT. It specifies CASSYSGADTQYF.

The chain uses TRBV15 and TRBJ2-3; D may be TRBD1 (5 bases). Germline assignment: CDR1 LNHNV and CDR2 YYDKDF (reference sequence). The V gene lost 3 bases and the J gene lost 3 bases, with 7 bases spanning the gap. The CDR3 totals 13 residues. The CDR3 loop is CATSSDRTDTQYF. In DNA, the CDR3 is TGTGCCACCAGCAGCGACAGAACAGATACGCAGTATTTT. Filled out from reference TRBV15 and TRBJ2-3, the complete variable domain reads DAMVIQNPRYQVTQFGKPVTLSCSQTLNHNVMYWYQQKSSQAPKLLFHYYDKDFNNEADTPDNFQSRRPNTSFCFLDIRSPGLGDTAMYLCATSSDRTDTQYFGPGTRLTVL.

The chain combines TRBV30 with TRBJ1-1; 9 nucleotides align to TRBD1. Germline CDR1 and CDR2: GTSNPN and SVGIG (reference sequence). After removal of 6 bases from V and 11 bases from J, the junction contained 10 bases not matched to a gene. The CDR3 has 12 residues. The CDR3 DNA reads TGTGCCTGCCAACGGGACAGGGTTTGGGCTTTCTTT. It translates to CACQRDRVWAFF.

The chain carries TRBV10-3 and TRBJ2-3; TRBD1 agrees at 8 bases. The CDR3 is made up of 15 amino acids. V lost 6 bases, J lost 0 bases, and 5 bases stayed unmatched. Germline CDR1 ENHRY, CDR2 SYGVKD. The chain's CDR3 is CAISTRTGSTDTQYF. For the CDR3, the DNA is TGTGCCATCAGCACCCGGACAGGGAGCACAGATACGCAGTATTTT.

CDR3 nucleotides: TGTGCCAGCAGTTTCCGGCACTCGGGACAGGGGAAGGTCGAGCAGTACTTC. Encoded protein: CASSFRHSGQGKVEQYF. The V call is TRBV27, the J call TRBJ2-7; 10 nucleotides match TRBD1. V shed 3 bases and J 6 bases; nucleotides not matched to a gene: 14. Germline CDR1 and CDR2: MNHEY and SMNVEV (reference sequence). This CDR3 has 17 amino acids.

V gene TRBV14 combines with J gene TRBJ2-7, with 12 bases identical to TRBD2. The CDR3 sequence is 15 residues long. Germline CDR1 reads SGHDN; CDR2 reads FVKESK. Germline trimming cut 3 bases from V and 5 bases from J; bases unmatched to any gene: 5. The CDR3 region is CASSHRLAGVNEQYF. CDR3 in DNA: TGTGCCAGCAGCCACCGACTAGCGGGAGTCAACGAGCAGTACTTC.